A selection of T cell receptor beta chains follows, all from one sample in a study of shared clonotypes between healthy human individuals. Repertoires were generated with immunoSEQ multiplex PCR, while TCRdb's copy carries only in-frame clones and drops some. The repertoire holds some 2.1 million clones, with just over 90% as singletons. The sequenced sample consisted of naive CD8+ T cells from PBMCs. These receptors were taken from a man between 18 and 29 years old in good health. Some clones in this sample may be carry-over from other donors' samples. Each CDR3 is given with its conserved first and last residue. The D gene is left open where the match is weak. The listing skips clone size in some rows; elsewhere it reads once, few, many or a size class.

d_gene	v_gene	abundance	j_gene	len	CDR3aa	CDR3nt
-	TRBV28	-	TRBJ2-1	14	CASSSRDTYNEQFF	TGTGCCAGCAGTAGCCGGGACACGTACAATGAGCAGTTCTTC
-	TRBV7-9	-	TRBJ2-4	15	CASSLLRDFKNIQYF	TGTGCCAGCAGCTTATTGAGGGACTTCAAAAACATTCAGTACTTC
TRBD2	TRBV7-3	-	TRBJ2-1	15	CASSLIAGGANEQFF	TGTGCCAGCAGCCTAATAGCGGGAGGGGCGAATGAGCAGTTCTTC
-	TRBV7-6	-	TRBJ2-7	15	CASSLREFLTGEQYF	TGTGCCAGCAGCCTACGCGAGTTCCTTACGGGAGAGCAGTACTTC
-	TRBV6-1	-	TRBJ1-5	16	CASSEAAVYGNQPQHF	TGTGCCAGCAGTGAAGCGGCAGTTTATGGCAATCAGCCCCAGCATTTT
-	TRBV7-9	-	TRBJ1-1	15	CASTPGGGKNTEAFF	TGTGCCAGCACCCCTGGGGGGGGCAAGAACACTGAAGCTTTCTTT
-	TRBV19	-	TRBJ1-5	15	CASSPWVGLGQPQHF	TGTGCCAGTAGCCCCTGGGTAGGTTTGGGACAGCCCCAGCATTTT
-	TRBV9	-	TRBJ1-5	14	CASSVGQSNQPQHF	TGTGCCAGCAGCGTCGGACAGAGCAATCAGCCCCAGCATTTT
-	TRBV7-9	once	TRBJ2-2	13	CASSLGVDGELFF	TGTGCCAGCAGCTTAGGGGTTGACGGGGAGCTGTTTTTT
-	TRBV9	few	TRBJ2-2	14	CASSVGGSTGELFF	TGTGCCAGCAGCGTAGGTGGGAGCACCGGGGAGCTGTTTTTT
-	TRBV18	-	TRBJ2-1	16	CASSPLLRASYNEQFF	TGTGCCAGCTCACCACTCCTCAGGGCCTCCTACAATGAGCAGTTCTTC
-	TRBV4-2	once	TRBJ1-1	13	CASSQPVGTEAFF	TGTGCCAGCAGCCAACCAGTGGGCACTGAAGCTTTCTTT
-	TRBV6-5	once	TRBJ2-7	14	CASSPRDGAYEQYF	TGTGCCAGCAGTCCGCGGGACGGCGCCTACGAGCAGTACTTC
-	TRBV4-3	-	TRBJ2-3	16	CASSQDQEGETDTQYF	TGCGCCAGCAGCCAAGACCAGGAGGGCGAAACAGATACGCAGTATTTT
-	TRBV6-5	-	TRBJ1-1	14	CASSPGLMNTEAFF	TGTGCCAGCAGCCCGGGACTCATGAACACTGAAGCTTTCTTT
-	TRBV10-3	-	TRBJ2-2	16	CAISAGLLGSTGELFF	TGTGCCATCAGTGCAGGGCTATTGGGATCCACCGGGGAGCTGTTTTTT
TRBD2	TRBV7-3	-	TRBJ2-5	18	CASSLTGLAGGPEETQYF	TGTGCCAGCAGCTTAACGGGACTAGCGGGAGGGCCGGAGGAGACCCAGTACTTC
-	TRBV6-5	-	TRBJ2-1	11	CASSYWNEQFF	TGTGCCAGCAGTTACTGGAATGAGCAGTTCTTC
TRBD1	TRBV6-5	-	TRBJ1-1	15	CASSAMTGGDTEAFF	TGTGCCAGCAGCGCCATGACAGGGGGGGACACTGAAGCTTTCTTT
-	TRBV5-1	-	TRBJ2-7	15	CASSSEAGSRYEQYF	TGCGCCAGCAGCTCGGAGGCGGGGAGCCGGTACGAGCAGTACTTC
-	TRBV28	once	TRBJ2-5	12	CASTRAQETQYF	TGTGCCAGCACCCGGGCCCAAGAGACCCAGTACTTC
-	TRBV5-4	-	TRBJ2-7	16	CASSSTPEGASYEQYF	TGTGCCAGCAGCTCGACACCCGAGGGCGCAAGCTACGAGCAGTACTTC
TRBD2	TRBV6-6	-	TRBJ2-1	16	CASSYGREGPHNEQFF	TGTGCCAGCAGTTACGGGCGGGAGGGCCCCCACAATGAGCAGTTCTTC
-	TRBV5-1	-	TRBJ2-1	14	CASRDDGTPNEQFF	TGCGCCAGCAGGGACGACGGAACGCCCAATGAGCAGTTCTTC
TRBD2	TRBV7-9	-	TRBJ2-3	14	CASSQTSGTDTQYF	TGTGCCAGCAGCCAAACTAGCGGCACAGATACGCAGTATTTT
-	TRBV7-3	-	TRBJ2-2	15	CASSLMSGGTGELFF	TGTGCCAGCAGCTTAATGAGCGGAGGCACCGGGGAGCTGTTTTTT
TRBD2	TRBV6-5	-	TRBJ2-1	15	CASSYVLAGDNEQFF	TGTGCCAGCAGTTACGTCCTAGCGGGAGACAATGAGCAGTTCTTC
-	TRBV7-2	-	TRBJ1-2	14	CASSLAGSDGGYTF	TGTGCCAGCAGCTTAGCAGGGAGCGACGGGGGCTACACCTTC
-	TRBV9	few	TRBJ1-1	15	CASSVVRVGFAEAFF	TGTGCCAGCAGCGTAGTGAGGGTAGGTTTCGCTGAAGCTTTCTTT
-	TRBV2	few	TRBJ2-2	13	CAGLTGSPGELFF	TGTGCCGGCTTAACAGGGAGCCCCGGGGAGCTGTTTTTT
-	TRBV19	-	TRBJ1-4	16	CASSSTEDGPNEKLFF	TGTGCCAGTAGTAGCACCGAGGACGGACCTAATGAAAAACTGTTTTTT
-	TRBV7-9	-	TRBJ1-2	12	CASSGGNYGYTF	TGTGCCAGCAGCGGCGGCAACTATGGCTACACCTTC
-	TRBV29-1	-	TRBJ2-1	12	CSVRQGYNEQFF	TGCAGCGTTCGGCAGGGCTACAATGAGCAGTTCTTC
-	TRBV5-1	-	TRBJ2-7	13	CASSVSGSYEQYF	TGCGCCAGCAGCGTAAGTGGCTCCTACGAGCAGTACTTC
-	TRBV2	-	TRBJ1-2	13	CASSEGRGNGYTF	TGTGCCAGCAGTGAAGGCAGGGGAAATGGCTACACCTTC
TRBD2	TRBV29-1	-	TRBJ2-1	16	CSAETLGLAGDNEQFF	TGCAGCGCCGAAACCTTGGGACTAGCGGGAGACAATGAGCAGTTCTTC
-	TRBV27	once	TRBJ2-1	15	CASSFLPSSYNEQFF	TGTGCCAGCAGTTTCCTCCCTAGCTCCTACAATGAGCAGTTCTTC
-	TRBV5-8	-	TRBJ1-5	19	CASSLTEGVGGHSNQPQHF	TGTGCCAGCAGCTTGACCGAGGGAGTGGGGGGCCATAGCAATCAGCCCCAGCATTTT
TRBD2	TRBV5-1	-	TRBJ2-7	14	CASSLASGGYEQYF	TGCGCCAGCAGCTTGGCTAGCGGGGGGTACGAGCAGTACTTC
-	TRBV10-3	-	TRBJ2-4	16	CAISESTTAAKNIQYF	TGTGCCATCAGTGAGTCGACGACAGCAGCCAAAAACATTCAGTACTTC
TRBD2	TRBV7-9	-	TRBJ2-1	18	CASSFVPSGWQGRNEQFF	TGTGCCAGCAGCTTCGTCCCTAGCGGGTGGCAGGGCCGCAATGAGCAGTTCTTC
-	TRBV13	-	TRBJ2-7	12	CASSSRLMEQYF	TGTGCCAGCAGCTCCCGTCTGATGGAGCAGTACTTC
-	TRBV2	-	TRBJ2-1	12	CASRDRWNEQFF	TGTGCCAGCAGGGACCGTTGGAATGAGCAGTTCTTC
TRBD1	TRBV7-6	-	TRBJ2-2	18	CASSPTRPGQGAFGELFF	TGTGCCAGCAGCCCGACACGTCCGGGACAGGGGGCGTTCGGGGAGCTGTTTTTT
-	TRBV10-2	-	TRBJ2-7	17	CASSEFATLANSYEQYF	TGCGCCAGCAGTGAGTTCGCGACCCTAGCGAACTCCTACGAGCAGTACTTC
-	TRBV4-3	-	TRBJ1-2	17	CASSHASWTEDYYGYTF	TGCGCCAGCAGCCATGCCTCCTGGACAGAGGATTACTATGGCTACACCTTC
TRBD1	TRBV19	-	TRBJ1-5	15	CASTQPRDRAQPQHF	TGTGCCAGTACCCAGCCTCGGGACAGGGCTCAGCCCCAGCATTTT
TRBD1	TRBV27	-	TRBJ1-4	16	CASSFTGGASHEKLFF	TGTGCCAGCAGTTTCACAGGGGGCGCTAGTCATGAAAAACTGTTTTTT
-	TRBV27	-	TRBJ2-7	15	CASSPIPKGSGEQYF	TGTGCCAGCAGTCCCATCCCCAAGGGATCAGGCGAGCAGTACTTC
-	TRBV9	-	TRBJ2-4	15	CASSANGGLGDIQYF	TGTGCCAGCAGCGCCAACGGGGGACTTGGGGACATTCAGTACTTC
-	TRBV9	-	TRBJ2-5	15	CASSVGGKNQETQYF	TGTGCCAGCAGCGTAGGGGGCAAAAACCAAGAGACCCAGTACTTC
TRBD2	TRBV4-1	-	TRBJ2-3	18	CASTQGPDLAGVTDTQYF	TGCGCCAGCACCCAAGGCCCGGATTTAGCGGGAGTTACAGATACGCAGTATTTT
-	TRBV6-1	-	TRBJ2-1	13	CASELFPLNEQFF	TGTGCCAGTGAACTATTTCCGCTGAATGAGCAGTTCTTC
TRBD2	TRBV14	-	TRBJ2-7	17	CASSPGLAGVVGYEQYF	TGTGCCAGCAGCCCTGGACTAGCGGGAGTCGTTGGGTACGAGCAGTACTTC
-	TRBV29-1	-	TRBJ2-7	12	CSATGQNYEQYF	TGCAGCGCTACAGGACAGAACTACGAGCAGTACTTC
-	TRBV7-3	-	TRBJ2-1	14	CASSPQGPYNEQFF	TGTGCCAGCAGCCCCCAAGGACCCTACAATGAGCAGTTCTTC
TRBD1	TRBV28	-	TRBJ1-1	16	CASREDRGGPNTEAFF	TGTGCCAGCAGGGAGGACAGGGGAGGGCCCAACACTGAAGCTTTCTTT